This T cell receptor beta chain stems from a study of T cell changes during pregnancy in multiple sclerosis. Repertoires were generated with immunoSEQ multiplex PCR, while TCRdb's copy carries only in-frame clones and drops some. Here the sample spans under 45,000 clones, approximately 91% being singletons. Germline V lookup: CDR1 MGHDK, CDR2 SYGVNS. V shed 3 bases and J 2 bases; nucleotides not matched to a gene: 4. There are 15 residues in the CDR3. The receptor's source is a female donor in good health, enrolled as a control in a pregnancy study. The gene calls are TRBV25-1 and TRBJ1-3, with 7 nucleotides matching TRBD1. Sequencing was performed on peripheral blood, taken in the second trimester of pregnancy. The CDR3 sequence is CASSETGIAGNTIYF. In DNA, the CDR3 is TGTGCCAGCAGTGAGACAGGGATTGCTGGAAACACCATATATTTT.